This is a list of T cell receptor beta chains from one sample in a study of T-cell reconstitution after alpha-beta-depleted transplantation in children. TCRdb reanalysed the PCR reads using MiXCR and keeps one entry per CDR3 protein. The top ten clones hold roughly 4.7% of a sample with 180,000 or so distinct CDR3 sequences, about 6% of them seen once. The sequences come from PBMCs, collected before TCRalphabeta/CD19-depleted stem cell transplant. The receptor source for this set is a girl under three years old with combined immunodeficiency, due to receive a stem cell transplant. CDR3s include the opening cysteine and the closing phenylalanine or tryptophan. The order of the fields is D gene, clone size, J gene, CDR3 length, V gene, CDR3 DNA, CDR3 protein. The D gene is left open where the match is weak. Expanded clones get a size class; other rows say once, few or many, or leave the size out.

D: NA; size: many; J: TRBJ2-3; length: 12; V: TRBV28; DNA: TGTGCCAGCAGTTTAATCGCTAATACGCAGTATTTT; CDR3: CASSLIANTQYF
D: TRBD1; size: many; J: TRBJ2-3; length: 16; V: TRBV12-3/TRBV12-4; DNA: TGTGCCAGCAGCAGTCAGTGGGACAGGGCGGCAGATACGCAGTATTTT; CDR3: CASSSQWDRAADTQYF
D: NA; size: many; J: TRBJ2-1; length: 14; V: TRBV6-1; DNA: TGTGCCAGCGGTAGGCTAGACCTCTACAATGAGCAGTTCTTC; CDR3: CASGRLDLYNEQFF
D: NA; size: many; J: TRBJ2-7; length: 13; V: TRBV5-6; DNA: TGTGCCAGCAGCACACAGGACTCCTACGAGCAGTACTTC; CDR3: CASSTQDSYEQYF
D: TRBD2; size: many; J: TRBJ2-1; length: 16; V: TRBV29-1; DNA: TGCAGCGTTGAAGGGCTCACTAGCGGATCGTACAATGAGCAGTTCTTC; CDR3: CSVEGLTSGSYNEQFF
D: NA; size: many; J: TRBJ2-2; length: 13; V: TRBV7-9; DNA: TGTGCCAGCACCTTGGGGAACACCGGGGAGCTGTTTTTT; CDR3: CASTLGNTGELFF
D: NA; size: many; J: TRBJ1-6; length: 13; V: TRBV25-1; DNA: TGTGCCAGCAGTGAATTCAGGGATTCACCCCTCCACTTT; CDR3: CASSEFRDSPLHF
D: TRBD1; size: many; J: TRBJ2-2; length: 15; V: TRBV12-3/TRBV12-4; DNA: TGTGCCAGCCCTGGACAGGGAGGAAGAACCGGGGAGCTGTTTTTT; CDR3: CASPGQGGRTGELFF
D: TRBD2; size: few; J: TRBJ2-7; length: 12; V: TRBV10-3; DNA: TGTGCCACGGGACTAGCGGGAGACGAGCAGTACTTC; CDR3: CATGLAGDEQYF
D: TRBD2; size: many; J: TRBJ2-1; length: 14; V: TRBV20-1; DNA: TGCAGTGCTAGACGACTAGCGGACTTCAATGAGCAGTTCTTC; CDR3: CSARRLADFNEQFF
D: NA; size: many; J: TRBJ1-2; length: 17; V: TRBV21-1; DNA: TGTGCCAGCAGCTATCGGACGGAGACCGACACTAACTATGGCTACACCTTC; CDR3: CASSYRTETDTNYGYTF
D: TRBD1; size: many; J: TRBJ1-1; length: 15; V: TRBV5-1; DNA: TGCGCCAGCAGCACGGGACAGGGAATGGGCACTGAAGCTTTCTTT; CDR3: CASSTGQGMGTEAFF
D: NA; size: many; J: TRBJ1-5; length: 14; V: TRBV12-3/TRBV12-4; DNA: TGTGCCAGCAGTTTAGTTCAGGGGTTTCAGCCCCAGCATTTT; CDR3: CASSLVQGFQPQHF
D: NA; size: many; J: TRBJ2-5; length: 18; V: TRBV4-3; DNA: TGCGCCAGCAGCCAACTCACACCGGGACGGTGGTACCAAGAGACCCAGTACTTC; CDR3: CASSQLTPGRWYQETQYF
D: NA; size: NA; J: TRBJ2-6; length: 13; V: TRBV6-2/TRBV6-3; DNA: TGTGCCAGCAGTTACTCTTCCCCCGGCGTCCTGACTTTC; CDR3: CASSYSSPGVLTF
D: NA; size: many; J: TRBJ1-4; length: 15; V: TRBV4-1; DNA: TGCGCCAGCAGCCAATTACAGGGACCTAATGAAAAACTGTTTTTT; CDR3: CASSQLQGPNEKLFF
D: TRBD1; size: many; J: TRBJ2-7; length: 15; V: TRBV5-1; DNA: TGCGCCAGCAGCTTGGGGGACAGAACCCCCTACGAGCAGTACTTC; CDR3: CASSLGDRTPYEQYF
D: TRBD2; size: many; J: TRBJ2-5; length: 15; V: TRBV6-2/TRBV6-3; DNA: TGTGCCAGCAGTTCCGGACTAGCGGCTACGGAGACCCAGTACTTC; CDR3: CASSSGLAATETQYF
D: NA; size: many; J: TRBJ2-1; length: 13; V: TRBV11-3; DNA: TGTGCCAGCAGCGGGGCTTCTTACAATGAGCAGTTCTTC; CDR3: CASSGASYNEQFF
D: NA; size: NA; J: TRBJ2-5; length: 14; V: TRBV15; DNA: TGTGCCACCTCATCTAGGGGACCCCAAGAGACCCAGTACTTC; CDR3: CATSSRGPQETQYF
D: NA; size: many; J: TRBJ1-1; length: 12; V: TRBV28; DNA: TGTGCCAGCAAGCCGTCTTACACTGAAGCTTTCTTT; CDR3: CASKPSYTEAFF
D: TRBD2; size: NA; J: TRBJ2-1; length: 15; V: TRBV9; DNA: TGTGCCAGCGGGGGGGTCGGCTCGATCCCGAATGAGCAGTTCTTC; CDR3: CASGGVGSIPNEQFF
D: TRBD2; size: many; J: TRBJ2-1; length: 12; V: TRBV29-1; DNA: TGCAGCGTTGTGGGACTAGCTCTTGAGCAGTTCTTC; CDR3: CSVVGLALEQFF
D: NA; size: many; J: TRBJ2-7; length: 13; V: TRBV5-1; DNA: TGCGCCAGCAGCTTGGCCCACGACTACGAGCAGTACTTC; CDR3: CASSLAHDYEQYF
D: NA; size: many; J: TRBJ2-1; length: 13; V: TRBV3-1; DNA: TGTGCCAGCAGCCACCTAGCTCGAAATGAGCAGTTCTTC; CDR3: CASSHLARNEQFF
D: TRBD2; size: many; J: TRBJ2-3; length: 17; V: TRBV7-6; DNA: TGTGCCAGCAGCGCTATAGCGGGAGGGCCGAGCACAGATACGCAGTATTTT; CDR3: CASSAIAGGPSTDTQYF
D: TRBD1; size: few; J: TRBJ2-1; length: 14; V: TRBV19; DNA: TGTGCCAGTAGTATCCTACAGGGGGCCAGTGAGCAGTTCTTC; CDR3: CASSILQGASEQFF
D: TRBD2; size: NA; J: TRBJ2-7; length: 13; V: TRBV2; DNA: TGTGCCAGCAGTGATCCTAGCGGCTACGAGCAGTACTTC; CDR3: CASSDPSGYEQYF
D: NA; size: NA; J: TRBJ2-1; length: 12; V: TRBV7-9; DNA: TGTGCCAGCAGCCCCAATAGGAATGAGCAGTTCTTC; CDR3: CASSPNRNEQFF
D: NA; size: many; J: TRBJ1-2; length: 16; V: TRBV29-1; DNA: TGCAGCGTTGTAGGTGGACAGAGGGAATATAACTATGGCTACACCTTC; CDR3: CSVVGGQREYNYGYTF
D: NA; size: many; J: TRBJ2-2; length: 13; V: TRBV20-1; DNA: TGCAGTGCTAGTAATCAGGGTTTCGGGGAGCTGTTTTTT; CDR3: CSASNQGFGELFF
D: TRBD2; size: NA; J: TRBJ2-5; length: 19; V: TRBV2; DNA: TGTGCCATCTGTTTACGGCGGGGGAGGATTATAACAGAAGAAGAGACCCAGTACTTC; CDR3: CAICLRRGRIITEEETQYF
D: NA; size: many; J: TRBJ2-3; length: 14; V: TRBV7-2; DNA: TGTGCCAGCAGCTCTCAGATGGGGGCAGATACGCAGTATTTT; CDR3: CASSSQMGADTQYF
D: NA; size: many; J: TRBJ1-2; length: 12; V: TRBV20-1; DNA: TGCAGTGCTAGAGGTGGAACTAGGGGCTACACCTTC; CDR3: CSARGGTRGYTF
D: TRBD1; size: NA; J: TRBJ2-7; length: 13; V: TRBV6-1; DNA: TGTGCCAGCACCCTGACAGGGTCCAACGAGCAGTACTTC; CDR3: CASTLTGSNEQYF
D: NA; size: many; J: TRBJ2-5; length: 16; V: TRBV7-6; DNA: TGTGCCAGCAGCTTAGAACAGGGATCTAGGCAAGAGACCCAGTACTTC; CDR3: CASSLEQGSRQETQYF
D: NA; size: many; J: TRBJ2-1; length: 9; V: TRBV12-3/TRBV12-4; DNA: TGTGCCAGCGGGTATGAGCAGTTCTTC; CDR3: CASGYEQFF
D: NA; size: many; J: TRBJ1-3; length: 15; V: TRBV29-1; DNA: TGCAGCGTTGAATACCCGACGGGGCTCGGAAACACCATATATTTT; CDR3: CSVEYPTGLGNTIYF
D: NA; size: NA; J: TRBJ1-3; length: 16; V: TRBV3-1; DNA: TGTGCCAGCAGCCAAGGGGGAGGACGATCTGGAAACACCATATATTTT; CDR3: CASSQGGGRSGNTIYF
D: TRBD1; size: many; J: TRBJ2-2; length: 19; V: TRBV15; DNA: TGTGCCACCAGCAGACCCGGGACAGGGGGGCTTCCGAACACCGGGGAGCTGTTTTTT; CDR3: CATSRPGTGGLPNTGELFF
D: NA; size: many; J: TRBJ1-2; length: 13; V: TRBV12-3/TRBV12-4; DNA: TGTGCCAGCTTGCCAGAGTATAGCTATGGCTACACCTTC; CDR3: CASLPEYSYGYTF